This T cell receptor (beta chain) was documented in a study of blood T cell repertoires in COVID-19. The table lists this clone with a count of one. Original methodology: By means of reference gene primer amplification, nucleated cell counts were estimated. TCRdb keeps only in-frame clones here, not all; method: immunoSEQ multiplex PCR. V, J and clone size derive from that table, while D and trimming were established from the DNA sequence. Here the sample spans 450,000 to 600,000 clones, about nine tenths being singletons. This clonotype was obtained from a woman aged 18-35 years who had recovered from COVID-19. Material for sequencing was PBMCs or T cells enriched from blood (not recorded which).

The CDR3 spells CAWSSRTGRTEAFF. CDR3 DNA sequence: TGTGCCTGGAGTTCCCGGACTGGGAGGACTGAAGCTTTCTTT. The V gene is TRBV30, the J gene TRBJ1-1; D gene unclear. In germline, CDR1 is GTSNPN, CDR2 SVGIG (reference sequence). The V end was cut by 2 bases, the J end by 5 bases, with 15 bases between. The CDR3 covers 14 residues.